This T cell receptor (beta chain) was sequenced during a study of blood T cell repertoires in COVID-19. Study background: Some COVID-19 samples were acute and others convalescent; all came from the United States, Italy and Spain. The analysed material was cDNA or gDNA that came from T cells, B-cell-depleted T cells, or PBMCs.

Authors' methods: Reference gene primer amplification yielded estimated nucleated cell counts. Some clones are missing from TCRdb's copy, which holds only in-frame ones; the method was immunoSEQ multiplex PCR. V, J and clone size are those of that table, while D and trimming were read from the DNA. The sample holds about 100,000 clones, more than 75% seen once. V lost 3 bases and J 6 bases, leaving 15 bases between the germline ends. Germline lookup yields CDR1 SEHNR and CDR2 FQNEAQ (reference sequence). This CDR3 region has 14 residues. The sequenced sample was peripheral blood. The receptor's source is a human donor in a cohort sampled during active COVID-19. The genes are TRBV7-9 and TRBJ2-7; D possibly corresponds to TRBD2 (6 bases). The CDR3 protein is CASSFDITGGEQYF. The CDR3 nucleotides are TGTGCCAGCAGCTTTGATATAACCGGGGGCGAGCAGTACTTC.